The rows below give T cell receptor beta chains drawn from one sample of a study of Tregs in tolerant kidney transplant recipients. TCRdb keeps only in-frame clones here, not all; method: immunoSEQ multiplex PCR. The sample comprises approximately 81,000 clones, 75% to 95% of which are singletons, and roughly 1.5% rests with the top ten. This material consisted of CD4+ T cells from blood (PBMCs), taken 24 months after the transplant. The receptors come from a human patient who received a combined kidney and bone marrow transplant. The graft donor may account for some of the T cells. The CDR3 runs from the conserved cysteine through the conserved F or W. A D gene is named only where the DNA matches it firmly. A row's size may be missing; if present it is once, few, many or a size class.

TRBJ1-5	TRBV21-1	-	-	18	CASSASPPQGPGNQPQHF	TGTGCCAGCAGCGCCTCTCCCCCCCAGGGTCCCGGCAATCAGCCCCAGCATTTT
TRBJ2-3	TRBV10-3	-	TRBD2	15	CAIRGRGGSTDTQYF	TGTGCCATCAGAGGGCGGGGGGGAAGCACAGATACGCAGTATTTT
TRBJ2-7	TRBV15	-	-	16	CATSSSGHRTIYEQYF	TGTGCCACCAGCAGTTCCGGACACCGGACAATCTACGAGCAGTACTTC
TRBJ1-3	TRBV4-1	-	-	13	CASSQDAPGTIYF	TGCGCCAGCAGCCAAGATGCGCCGGGAACCATATATTTT
TRBJ1-2	TRBV27	-	TRBD1	14	CASSLRTGLYGYTF	TGTGCCAGCAGTTTAAGGACAGGGCTCTATGGCTACACCTTC
TRBJ2-7	TRBV21-1	-	-	15	CASSSRPGHRPEQYF	TGTGCCAGCAGCTCCAGGCCGGGACATCGACCCGAGCAGTACTTC
TRBJ2-3	TRBV5-4	-	-	15	CASSKGAGSSDTQYF	TGTGCCAGCAGCAAAGGGGCAGGGTCTTCAGATACGCAGTATTTT
TRBJ1-2	TRBV6-6	-	TRBD1	15	CASRPDRGRDYGYTF	TGTGCCAGCAGACCCGACAGGGGGCGAGACTATGGCTACACCTTC
TRBJ2-1	TRBV7-3	-	TRBD2	18	CASSPMGLAGFSYNEQFF	TGTGCCAGCAGCCCAATGGGCCTAGCGGGATTCTCCTACAATGAGCAGTTCTTC
TRBJ2-3	TRBV9	-	TRBD2	16	CASSVGGAGGRDTQYF	TGTGCCAGCAGCGTAGGGGGAGCGGGGGGGCGAGATACGCAGTATTTT
TRBJ1-4	TRBV5-3	-	TRBD1	14	CARSSTGANEKLFF	TGTGCCAGAAGCTCTACAGGGGCTAATGAAAAACTGTTTTTT
TRBJ1-1	TRBV6-4	-	TRBD1	19	CASSAFFNLGTGHVAEAFF	TGTGCCAGCAGTGCATTCTTTAATCTCGGGACAGGTCATGTCGCTGAAGCTTTCTTT
TRBJ1-2	TRBV7-9	few	TRBD1	15	CASSRAGGAYYGYTF	TGTGCCAGCAGCCGAGCAGGGGGCGCGTACTATGGCTACACCTTC
TRBJ2-3	TRBV27	-	TRBD1	14	CASSLQGAKDTQYF	TGTGCCAGCAGTCTACAGGGGGCAAAAGATACGCAGTATTTT
TRBJ1-2	TRBV7-2	-	-	13	CASSLGQSYGYTF	TGTGCCAGCAGCTTAGGACAGAGCTATGGCTACACCTTC
TRBJ1-1	TRBV5-1	-	TRBD1	14	CASSWGQGGTEAFF	TGCGCCAGCAGCTGGGGACAGGGAGGCACTGAAGCTTTCTTT
TRBJ1-5	TRBV7-9	-	TRBD1	17	CASSSPTQGTSNQPQHF	TGTGCCAGCAGCTCTCCAACACAGGGGACTAGCAATCAGCCCCAGCATTTT
TRBJ1-4	TRBV30	-	TRBD1	12	CALGQGGKKLFF	TGTGCCTTGGGACAGGGGGGGAAAAAACTGTTTTTT
TRBJ1-5	TRBV30	once	-	13	CAWSVLVNQPQHF	TGTGCCTGGAGTGTTTTAGTCAATCAGCCCCAGCATTTT
TRBJ2-7	TRBV7-2	-	-	13	CASSLAGFYEQYF	TGTGCCAGCAGCTTAGCGGGCTTCTACGAGCAGTACTTC
TRBJ2-1	TRBV5-1	-	-	14	CASSLVPSNNEQFF	TGCGCCAGCAGCTTGGTTCCTAGTAATAATGAGCAGTTCTTC
TRBJ2-7	TRBV4-2	-	-	13	CASSQRTGDGQYF	TGTGCCAGCAGCCAGAGAACCGGGGATGGGCAGTACTTC
TRBJ2-7	TRBV6-5	-	-	13	CASSIWRGREQYF	TGTGCCAGCAGCATCTGGAGGGGGCGCGAGCAGTACTTC
TRBJ1-3	TRBV15	-	TRBD1	17	CATSRQRQGAAGNTIYF	TGTGCCACCAGCAGACAGAGACAGGGGGCAGCTGGAAACACCATATATTTT
TRBJ1-4	TRBV10-3	-	TRBD1	11	CAIRGQGKLFF	TGTGCCATCAGGGGACAGGGGAAACTGTTTTTT
TRBJ2-7	TRBV7-2	-	-	13	CASSFHRSYEQYF	TGTGCCAGCAGCTTCCACAGATCCTACGAGCAGTACTTC
TRBJ2-2	TRBV2	-	-	15	CASSGGLVNTGELFF	TGTGCCAGCAGTGGGGGACTTGTAAACACCGGGGAGCTGTTTTTT
TRBJ2-3	TRBV5-1	-	TRBD2	14	CASSLRGGSDTQYF	TGCGCCAGCAGCTTGCGCGGGGGGTCAGATACGCAGTATTTT
TRBJ2-2	TRBV5-6	-	TRBD1	14	CASSLYRGAGELFF	TGTGCCAGCAGCTTATACAGGGGGGCCGGGGAGCTGTTTTTT
TRBJ2-5	TRBV7-2	-	-	14	CASSFDRVQETQYF	TGTGCCAGCAGCTTCGACAGAGTTCAAGAGACCCAGTACTTC
TRBJ1-3	TRBV5-6	-	-	17	CASSLGVGLNSGNTIYF	TGTGCCAGCAGCTTGGGTGTGGGACTGAACTCTGGAAACACCATATATTTT